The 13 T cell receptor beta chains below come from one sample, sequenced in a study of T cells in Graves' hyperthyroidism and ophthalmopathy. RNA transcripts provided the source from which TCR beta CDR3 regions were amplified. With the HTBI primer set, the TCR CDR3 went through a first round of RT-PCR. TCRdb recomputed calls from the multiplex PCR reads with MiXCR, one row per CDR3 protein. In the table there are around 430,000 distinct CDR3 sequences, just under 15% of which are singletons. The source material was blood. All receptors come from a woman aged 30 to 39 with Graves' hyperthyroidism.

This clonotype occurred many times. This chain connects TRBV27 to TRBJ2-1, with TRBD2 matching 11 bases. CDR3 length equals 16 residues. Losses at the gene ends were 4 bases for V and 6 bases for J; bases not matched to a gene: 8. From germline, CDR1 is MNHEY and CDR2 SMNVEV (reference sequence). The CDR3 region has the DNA TGTGCCAGCAGTTCCGGCCGACTAGCGGGAAGCAATGAGCAGTTCTTC. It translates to CASSSGRLAGSNEQFF.

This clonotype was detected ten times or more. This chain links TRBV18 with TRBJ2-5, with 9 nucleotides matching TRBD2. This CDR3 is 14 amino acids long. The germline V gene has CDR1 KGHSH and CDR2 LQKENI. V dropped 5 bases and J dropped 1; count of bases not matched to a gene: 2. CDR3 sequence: CASSATSGQETQYF. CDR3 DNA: TGTGCCAGCTCAGCGACTAGCGGCCAAGAGACCCAGTACTTC.

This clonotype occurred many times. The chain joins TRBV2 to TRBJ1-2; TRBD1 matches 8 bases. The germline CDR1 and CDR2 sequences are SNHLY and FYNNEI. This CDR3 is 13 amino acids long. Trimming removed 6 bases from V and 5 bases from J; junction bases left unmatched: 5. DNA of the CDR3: TGTGCCAGCAGAGGACAGGGCGGGTATGGCTACACCTTC. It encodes CASRGQGGYGYTF.

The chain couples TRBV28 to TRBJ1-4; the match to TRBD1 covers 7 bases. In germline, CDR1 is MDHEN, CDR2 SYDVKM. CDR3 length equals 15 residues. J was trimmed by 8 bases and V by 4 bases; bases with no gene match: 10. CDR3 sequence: CASSSTGTEWEKLFF. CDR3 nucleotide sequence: TGTGCCAGCAGTTCGACCGGGACAGAGTGGGAAAAACTGTTTTTT.

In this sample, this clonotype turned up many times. DNA of the CDR3: TGTGCCAGCAGTGCATACAGGGCTAGGGGGTCCTACGAGCAGTACTTC. Its translation: CASSAYRARGSYEQYF. The chain carries TRBV6-1 and TRBJ2-7; D may be TRBD1 (6 bases). Germline-derived CDR1 and CDR2 are MNHNS and SASEGT. The V end was cut by 4 bases, the J end by 1 base, with 17 bases between. CDR3 length: 16 amino acids.

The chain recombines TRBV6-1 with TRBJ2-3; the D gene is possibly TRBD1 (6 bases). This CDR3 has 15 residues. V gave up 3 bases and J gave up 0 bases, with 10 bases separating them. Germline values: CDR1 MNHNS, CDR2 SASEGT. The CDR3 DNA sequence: TGTGCCAGCAGTGACCAGGGGTATAGCACAGATACGCAGTATTTT. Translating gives CASSDQGYSTDTQYF.

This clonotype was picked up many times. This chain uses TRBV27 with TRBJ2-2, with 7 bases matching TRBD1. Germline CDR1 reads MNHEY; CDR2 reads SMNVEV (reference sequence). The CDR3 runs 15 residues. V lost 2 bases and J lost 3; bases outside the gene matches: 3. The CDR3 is CASSLRQGYTGELFF. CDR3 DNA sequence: TGTGCCAGCAGTTTACGACAGGGATACACCGGGGAGCTGTTTTTT.

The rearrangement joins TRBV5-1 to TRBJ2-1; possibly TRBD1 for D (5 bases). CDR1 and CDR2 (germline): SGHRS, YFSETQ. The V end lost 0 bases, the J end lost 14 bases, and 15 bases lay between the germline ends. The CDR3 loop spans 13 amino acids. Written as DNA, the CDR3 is TGCGCCAGCAGCTTGGGGGCAACCCAAGGGGAGTTCTTC. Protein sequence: CASSLGATQGEFF.

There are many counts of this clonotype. The CDR3: CSAQRDLYGYTF. DNA for the CDR3: TGCAGTGCTCAGAGGGACCTCTATGGCTACACCTTC. The rearrangement links TRBV20-1 to TRBJ1-2, with TRBD1 as a possible D gene (5 bases). CDR1 and CDR2 (germline): DFQATT, SNEGSKA (reference sequence). The CDR3 totals 12 residues. Trimming took 5 bases from V and 4 from J, leaving 11 bases between them.

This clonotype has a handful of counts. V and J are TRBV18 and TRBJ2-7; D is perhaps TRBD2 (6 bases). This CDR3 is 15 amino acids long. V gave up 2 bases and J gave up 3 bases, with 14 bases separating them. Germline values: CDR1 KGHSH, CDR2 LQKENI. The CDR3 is CASSPTRESGYEQYF. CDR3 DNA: TGTGCCAGCTCACCAACTCGGGAGTCTGGCTACGAGCAGTACTTC.

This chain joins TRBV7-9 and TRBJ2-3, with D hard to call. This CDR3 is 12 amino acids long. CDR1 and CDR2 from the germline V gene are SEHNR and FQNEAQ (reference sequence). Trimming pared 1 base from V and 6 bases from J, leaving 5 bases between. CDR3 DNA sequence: TGTGCCAGCAGCTTAGACCCGGATACGCAGTATTTT. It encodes CASSLDPDTQYF.

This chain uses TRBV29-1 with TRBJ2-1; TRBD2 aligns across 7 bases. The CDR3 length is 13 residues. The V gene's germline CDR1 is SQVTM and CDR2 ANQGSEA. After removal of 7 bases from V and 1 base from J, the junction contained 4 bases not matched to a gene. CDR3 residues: CSAAGVSYNEQFF. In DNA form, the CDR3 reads TGCAGCGCCGCGGGAGTTTCCTACAATGAGCAGTTCTTC.

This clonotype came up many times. CDR3 DNA: TGTGCCAGCAGTCCGACAGGAATCGTGTCGCCCCAGCATTTT. Its translation is CASSPTGIVSPQHF. V is TRBV12-3 or TRBV12-4 and J is TRBJ1-5; perhaps TRBD1 as D (6 bases). The ends were cut back, 5 bases at V and 9 bases at J, with 17 bases in the middle. The CDR3 totals 14 residues.